This TCR beta chain was retrieved from a study of blood T cell repertoires in COVID-19. V was pared by 7 bases and J by 0 bases, with 2 bases of the junction left unmatched. The CDR3 length is 14 residues. Germline V gives CDR1 LNHDA, CDR2 SQIVND (reference sequence). Sequencing used immunoSEQ multiplex PCR; TCRdb keeps in-frame clones, though not all of them. Of around 250,000 clones listed, 86% are singletons. Those enrolled in Seattle joined during active infection and were followed longitudinally afterward. Material: peripheral blood. The chain couples TRBV19 to TRBJ1-3; 8 bases are shared with TRBD1. This receptor was taken from a woman of 80 years or more with COVID-19, enrolled during active disease. The CDR3 reads CASKDRGSGNTIYF. In nucleotides, the CDR3 is TGTGCCAGTAAAGACAGGGGCTCTGGAAACACCATATATTTT.